This entry concerns a single T cell receptor beta chain. Its target antigen remains unknown. Base quality data are lacking; no much larger clone is found one base away. The data stem from a study of blood T cell repertoires in COVID-19 (dated by TCRdb to the early 2020s). Turning to the overall study: Samples from collaborators originated in the United States, Italy and Spain and spanned both the acute and convalescent phases of COVID-19. The material from the prospective study consisted of cDNA or gDNA derived from T cells, B-cell-depleted T cells, or PBMCs. Subjects who had been exposed to COVID-19, were actively infected with it, or had recovered from it provided the deeply sampled blood TCRbeta repertoires that made up the dataset. The repertoires were released in a freely available public database intended as a resource for research on the immune response to SARS-CoV-2. Samples came from the ongoing ImmuneRACE study (first 160 participants) plus 1,254 subjects from 6 global collaborators. A de-identified subject ID, COVID-19 status, age in years and sex were almost always included in the sample metadata. HLA class I and class II types, where available, came from metadata supplied by the sample provider rather than from assay-based typing. What the authors observed across the whole study: The quantity of clinical and demographic metadata differed by source and by participant and was supplied without curation.

Participants in the prospective study were aged roughly 18 to 89 years, lived in approximately 26 United States geographic areas, and enrolled through a virtual design. Cohort assignment in the prospective study relied on participant-reported clinical history from a screening survey and a study questionnaire. For ImmuneRACE Cohort 3, a participant was defined as recovered based on two consecutive negative NP/OP PCR tests, clearance by a healthcare professional, or resolution of symptoms. In the prospective study, mobile phlebotomists collected whole blood, serum and a nasopharyngeal or oropharyngeal swab from each participant. Prospective study participants could optionally give additional blood draws and questionnaires over a roughly 2-month period. Prospective study blood samples were shipped either frozen or at room temperature before DNA extraction. In the germline V gene (reference sequence), CDR1 corresponds to WNHNN and CDR2 to SYGVQD. The CDR3, from cysteine to phenylalanine, totals 17 residues. The CDR3 DNA has 51 bases and is translated from base 1. From V the trimming removes 6 bases and from J it removes 1 base, while the gene matches leave 12 bases of the junction unaccounted for.

TCRbeta CDR3 regions were amplified from genomic DNA by means of the immunoSEQ Assay, a bias-controlled multiplex PCR. From the authors' description of their analysis: The number of nucleated cells in each sample was estimated by amplification of reference gene primers within the assay. To quantify the absolute abundance of each unique TCRbeta CDR3 rearrangement, sequence reads were collapsed and filtered. For each sample, productive Simpson clonality was calculated by taking the square root of Simpson's diversity index across productive rearrangements. Sourced from immuneACCESS, this table was stored by TCRdb with only in-frame sequences that have V and J called. A share of the clones is absent; for the studies checked, an unresolved V gene accounts for under half, and the remainder has no known explanation. V, J and clone size were drawn from that table, and D and trimming were deduced from the DNA. The sample table records a few hundred thousand clones; around 80% of these occur just once. The biggest ten clones account for 14% to 15% of the sample.

This clonotype originated in a man between 40 and 49 years old who had recovered from COVID-19. Sequencing used PBMCs or T cells enriched from blood (not recorded which). This sequence uses TRBV10-1 and TRBJ1-1; TRBD1 agrees with 9 junctional bases. This receptor has the CDR3 CASRTTGTGTSNTEAFF. The nucleotide sequence is TGCGCCAGCAGGACTACCGGGACAGGGACCTCGAACACTGAAGCTTTCTTT.